These 26 T cell receptor beta chains share one sample of origin, sequenced in a study of regulatory T cells in long-lasting Graves disease. Stated time point: persistent/refractory GD, antithyroid drugs over 5 years with positive TRAb. PBMC-extracted RNA yielded the TCR library. Through Arm-PCR of CDR3 regions and iRepertoire HTBI primers, TCR beta libraries were built. TCRdb re-called the multiplex PCR reads with MiXCR, one entry per CDR3 protein. The sample records a few hundred thousand distinct CDR3 sequences, less than 30% being singletons. Sequences were derived from peripheral blood mononuclear cells (PBMCs), sampled when the disease was refractory, from a patient treated with antithyroid drugs. Receptors originate from a woman aged 40 to 50 with Graves disease.

This clonotype was recorded many times. This rearrangement joins TRBV28 to TRBJ1-3; D gene unclear. The CDR3 contains 14 residues. With 8 bases removed from V and 2 bases from J, the gap between germline ends came to 13 bases. Germline V lookup: CDR1 MDHEN, CDR2 SYDVKM. This chain's CDR3 is CASRRTGTGNTIYF. The CDR3 coding sequence is TGTGCCAGCCGCCGCACGGGGACTGGAAACACCATATATTTT.

The chain uses TRBV27 and TRBJ2-1; 11 bases match TRBD2. The CDR3 has 16 amino acids. Germline values: CDR1 MNHEY, CDR2 SMNVEV (reference sequence). The trim removed 7 bases at V and 1 base at J, leaving 6 bases unmatched. The CDR3 coding sequence is TGTGCCAGCACCCTGACTAGCGGGATATCCTACAATGAGCAGTTCTTC. As protein: CASTLTSGISYNEQFF.

This clonotype was counted at least ten times. The chain is built from TRBV12-3 or TRBV12-4 and TRBJ2-4; 7 nucleotides line up with TRBD1. Trimming cost V 4 bases and J 8 bases; bases outside gene matches: 8. The CDR3 has 14 amino acids. The CDR3 is CASSSQGLLDIQYF. The CDR3 region has the DNA TGTGCCAGCAGTTCACAGGGGCTTCTTGACATTCAGTACTTC.

This clonotype was observed a handful of times. The genes are TRBV3-1 and TRBJ2-7; D is possibly TRBD2 (6 bases). This CDR3 contains 13 residues. Germline CDR1 and CDR2: LGHDT and YNNKEL (reference sequence). V was shortened by 1 base and J by 6 bases, with 10 bases between the two germline ends. The CDR3 spells CASSQGGLAEQYF. CDR3 nucleotides: TGTGCCAGCAGCCAAGGGGGACTTGCCGAGCAGTACTTC.

This clonotype was picked up many times. The V call is TRBV15, the J call TRBJ2-7, with TRBD2 matching 7 bases. The germline CDR1 and CDR2 sequences are LNHNV and YYDKDF (reference sequence). The ends lost 1 base at V and 2 bases at J; junction bases unmatched: 14. The CDR3 covers 18 residues. CDR3 DNA: TGTGCCACCAGCAGAGGAAGTAAGGCGGCGGGAGCCCCCTACGAGCAGTACTTC. This gives the protein CATSRGSKAAGAPYEQYF.

This clonotype was detected many times. J is TRBJ1-2 and V is TRBV2; 8 positions match TRBD1. Germline-derived CDR1 and CDR2 are SNHLY and FYNNEI. This CDR3 has 14 residues. V lost 6 bases, J lost 4 bases, and 7 bases stayed unmatched. The CDR3 loop is CASSLGTGIYGYTF. The CDR3 DNA follows: TGTGCCAGCAGCCTCGGGACAGGAATCTATGGCTACACCTTC.

This chain uses TRBV7-8 with TRBJ2-1; a weak D match, TRBD2 (7 bases). This CDR3 spans 16 amino acids. Germline V gene data show CDR1 as SGHVS and CDR2 as FQNEAQ. Deletions cut 5 bases from V and 9 bases from J, with 23 bases between. The CDR3 DNA is TGTGCCAGCAGCCCTACACCCAGGGGTCTAGCGGCTGAGCAGTTCTTC. This translates into CASSPTPRGLAAEQFF. The variable domain in full, completed from reference TRBV7-8 and TRBJ2-1, reads GAGVSQSPRYKVAKRGQDVALRCDPISGHVSLFWYQQALGQGPEFLTYFQNEAQLDKSGLPSDRFFAERPEGSVSTLKIQRTQQEDSAVYLCASSPTPRGLAAEQFFGPGTRLTVL.

This clonotype was counted between two and nine times. The genes are TRBV20-1 and TRBJ1-1, with TRBD1 matching over 9 bases. V was clipped by 1 base and J by 8 bases; unmatched bases: 8. Germline V gene lookup returns CDR1 DFQATT and CDR2 SNEGSKA (reference sequence). This CDR3 spans 14 amino acids. This CDR3 is CSARGDRVGQEAFF. Here the CDR3 DNA reads TGCAGTGCTAGAGGGGACAGGGTCGGGCAGGAAGCTTTCTTT.

This clonotype has a handful of counts. The chain joins TRBV5-4 to TRBJ2-7; no reliable D call. Germline-derived CDR1 and CDR2 are SGHNT and YYREEE (reference sequence). The V and J ends lost 2 bases and 5 bases respectively, with 11 bases between them. The CDR3 extends over 13 amino acids. CDR3 in DNA: TGTGCCAGCAGCTTAATCCCCCGGGACGAGCAGTACTTC. Residues: CASSLIPRDEQYF.

The genes are TRBV6-5 and TRBJ2-7; 11 nucleotides match TRBD2. Trimming removed 0 bases from V and 2 bases from J; junction bases left unmatched: 6. Germline-derived CDR1 and CDR2 are MNHEY and SVGAGI. The CDR3 spans 17 residues. CDR3 DNA: TGTGCCAGCAGTTACTCGGGTAGCGGGAGGGATACCTACGAGCAGTACTTC. It is translated as CASSYSGSGRDTYEQYF.

Notes on this clonotype: One base separates it from a far larger clone, so it is likely a read error. The chain links TRBV10-3 to TRBJ2-5; 7 bases align to TRBD2. Trimming removed 5 bases from V and 5 bases from J; junction bases left unmatched: 5. The CDR3 spans 13 residues. The germline gives CDR1 ENHRY, CDR2 SYGVKD. In nucleotides, the CDR3 is TGTGCCATCAGTTTAGCGGGCTGGGAGACCCAGTACTTC. Translating it yields CAISLAGWETQYF.

The chain uses TRBV29-1 and TRBJ2-7; no definite D call. Trimming removed 4 bases at V and 6 bases at J, with 13 bases between. The germline gives CDR1 SQVTM, CDR2 ANQGSEA. The CDR3 contains 12 residues. CDR3 sequence: CSVVSSFSEQYF. The CDR3, as DNA: TGCAGCGTTGTGAGTAGCTTCTCCGAGCAGTACTTC.

In regard to this clonotype: This may be a read error, as it is one base from a much larger clone. The genes are TRBV28 and TRBJ2-5; D gene unclear. V was trimmed by 5 bases and J by 1 base, leaving 11 bases between them. CDR1 is MDHEN and CDR2 is SYDVKM in the germline V gene. This CDR3 has 14 amino acids. CDR3 nucleotide sequence: TGTGCCAGCAGTCCGCACGCAGGCCAAGAGACCCAGTACTTC. Translating it yields CASSPHAGQETQYF.

J is TRBJ1-1 and V is TRBV6-5, with unresolved D. The CDR3 extends over 12 amino acids. CDR1 is MNHEY and CDR2 is SVGAGI in the germline V gene. With 0 bases removed from V and 11 bases from J, the gap between germline ends came to 10 bases. The CDR3 sequence is CASSYSEGGAFF. For the CDR3, the DNA is TGTGCCAGCAGTTACTCAGAAGGAGGCGCTTTCTTT.

This clonotype has ten or more counts. The CDR3 loop is CASSYRGSNTYEQYF. DNA for the CDR3: TGTGCCAGCAGTTATCGCGGGAGCAATACCTACGAGCAGTACTTC. The rearrangement joins TRBV6-5 to TRBJ2-7; 7 bases agree with TRBD2. J was trimmed by 2 bases and V by 3 bases; bases with no gene match: 7. In germline, CDR1 is MNHEY, CDR2 SVGAGI. The CDR3 covers 15 residues.

The chain joins TRBV25-1 to TRBJ2-7; D perhaps matches TRBD1 (5 bases). V lost 2 bases and J lost 1, with 6 bases in between. The V gene's germline CDR1 is MGHDK and CDR2 SYGVNS. The CDR3 is 13 residues long. Written as DNA, the CDR3 is TGTGCCAGCAGTGAACCAGGGTCCTACGAGCAGTACTTC. Translating gives CASSEPGSYEQYF.

This clonotype was observed a few times. The chain joins TRBV7-6 to TRBJ2-5; weak D call: TRBD1 (5 bases). The CDR3 loop spans 14 amino acids. The germline gives CDR1 SGHVS, CDR2 FNYEAQ. Trimming took off 2 bases at V and 4 bases at J, with 11 bases between the two ends. The DNA of the CDR3 is TGTGCCAGCAGCTTATTTCAGGGTAGAGAGACCCAGTACTTC. It codes for CASSLFQGRETQYF.

This clonotype was seen a handful of times. The final CDR3 position lacks the conserved phenylalanine or tryptophan, pointing to a likely read error. This chain joins TRBV10-3 and TRBJ2-5; D uncertain. The CDR3 runs 13 residues. The germline V gene has CDR1 ENHRY and CDR2 SYGVKD. V shed 4 bases and J shed 2 bases, with 8 bases lying between them. The CDR3 spells CAISVNSQETQYL. In DNA, the CDR3 is TGTGCCATCAGTGTAAATAGTCAAGAGACCCAGTACCTC.

The genes are TRBV6-1 and TRBJ2-1; D is perhaps TRBD2 (6 bases). Germline-derived CDR1 and CDR2 are MNHNS and SASEGT. The V end lost 4 bases, the J end lost 10 bases, and 23 bases lay between the germline ends. The CDR3 length is 16 residues. Written as DNA, the CDR3 is TGTGCCAGCAGTGGGGGGACTCGCAACCCCACCGGCGAGCAGTTCTTC. This translates into CASSGGTRNPTGEQFF.

This clonotype was detected only a few times. The CDR3 is CASATGITQPQHF. The DNA for the CDR3 is TGTGCCAGCGCTACAGGGATTACTCAGCCCCAGCATTTT. This chain connects TRBV6-1 to TRBJ1-5; a weak D match, TRBD1 (6 bases). Per the germline V gene, CDR1 is MNHNS and CDR2 is SASEGT. The CDR3 has 13 residues. The ends were cut back, 8 bases at V and 6 bases at J, with 14 bases in the middle.

This clonotype was detected many times. V and J are TRBV20-1 and TRBJ2-7; TRBD2 aligns across 8 bases. Germline CDR1 is DFQATT and CDR2 is SNEGSKA (reference sequence). The CDR3 is 16 amino acids. Germline trimming cut 6 bases from V and 1 base from J; bases unmatched to any gene: 14. CDR3 sequence: CSALGWWREASYEQYF. The CDR3 nucleotides are TGCAGTGCCCTGGGGTGGTGGCGGGAGGCGTCCTACGAGCAGTACTTC.

This clonotype was detected ten times or more. The rearrangement joins TRBV20-1 to TRBJ2-7; D might be TRBD2 (5 bases). The V gene's germline CDR1 is DFQATT and CDR2 SNEGSKA (reference sequence). This CDR3 has 10 amino acids. V was shortened by 3 bases and J by 6 bases, with 6 bases between the two germline ends. The CDR3 sequence is CSARRAEQYF. Here the CDR3 DNA reads TGCAGTGCTAGGCGGGCCGAGCAGTACTTC.

This clonotype was counted at least ten times. The chain couples TRBV6-5 to TRBJ1-2; D remains ambiguous. The V gene lost 2 bases and the J gene lost 4 bases, with 8 bases spanning the gap. Per germline, CDR1 MNHEY and CDR2 SVGAGI. This CDR3 comprises 13 residues. CDR3 loop: CASSYEPVYGYTF. DNA of the CDR3: TGTGCCAGCAGTTACGAGCCAGTCTATGGCTACACCTTC.

The J gene is TRBJ2-2, the V gene TRBV7-9, with D perhaps TRBD2 (6 bases). The CDR3 consists of 15 residues. Deletions cut 7 bases from V and 5 bases from J, with 17 bases between. In germline, CDR1 is SEHNR, CDR2 FQNEAQ (reference sequence). The CDR3 sequence: CASNGNGSSTGELFF. The CDR3, as DNA: TGTGCCAGCAACGGAAACGGGAGTTCTACCGGGGAGCTGTTTTTT.

This clonotype has only a few counts. This chain links TRBV6-5 with TRBJ1-4, with D perhaps TRBD1 (5 bases). The germline V gene encodes CDR1 MNHEY and CDR2 SVGAGI. V lost 2 bases, J lost 3 bases, and 7 bases lay in between. This CDR3 is 14 amino acids long. The CDR3: CASSYGRANEKLFF. The DNA for the CDR3 is TGTGCCAGCAGTTACGGCAGGGCTAATGAAAAACTGTTTTTT.

The CDR3 sequence: CASSYNRAQGQYF. The CDR3 nucleotides read TGTGCCAGCAGTTACAACAGGGCACAGGGTCAGTACTTC. The rearrangement uses TRBV6-2 or TRBV6-3 and TRBJ2-4; D is possibly TRBD1 (6 bases). Trimming shortened V by 2 bases and J by 12 bases, and 14 bases separated the two germline ends. Germline CDR1 is MNHEY and CDR2 is SVGEGT. The length of the CDR3 is 13 residues.